This TCR beta chain came from a study of T-cell reconstitution after alpha-beta-depleted transplantation in children. Germline-derived CDR1 and CDR2 are MDHEN and SYDVKM. There are 14 residues in the CDR3. V was trimmed by 7 bases and J by 4 bases, leaving 14 bases between them. During its preparation, the TCRbeta library received unique molecular identifiers. TCRdb re-derived calls from the PCR reads in MiXCR, one entry per CDR3 protein. The sample lists approximately 520,000 distinct CDR3 sequences; about an eighth were seen once. General study findings and limits: Reportedly, roughly two months post-transplant, alpha-beta T cells arose from several hundred expanded graft clones. Newly produced T cells mostly accounted for T-cell counts and diversity one year post-transplant.

This clonotype occurred a few times. Its antigen is not identified. This chain links TRBV28 with TRBJ1-3; D is unclear. The clonotype was recovered from a female patient aged 2-9 years who had a stem cell transplant for aplastic anemia, so the T cells may come from the graft donor. This material consisted of PBMCs, mostly from graft donor cells, taken 180 days after TCRalphabeta/CD19-depleted stem cell transplant. DNA of the CDR3: TGTGCCAGCACCTACAGCGATTCCGGAAACACCATATATTTT. Translation: CASTYSDSGNTIYF.